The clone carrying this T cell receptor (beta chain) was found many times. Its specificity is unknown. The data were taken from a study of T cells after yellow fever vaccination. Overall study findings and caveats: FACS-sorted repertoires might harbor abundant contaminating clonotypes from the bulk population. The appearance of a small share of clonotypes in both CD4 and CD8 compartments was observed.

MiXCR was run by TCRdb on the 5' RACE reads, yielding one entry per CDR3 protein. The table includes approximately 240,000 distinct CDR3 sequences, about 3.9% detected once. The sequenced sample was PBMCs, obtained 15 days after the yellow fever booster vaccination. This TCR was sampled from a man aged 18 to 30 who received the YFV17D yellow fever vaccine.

CDR3 sequence: CSAGGGGRNEQFF. The CDR3 DNA follows: TGCAGTGCAGGCGGGGGGGGAAGGAATGAGCAGTTCTTC. V and J are TRBV20-1 and TRBJ2-1, with TRBD2 matching over 9 bases. The length of the CDR3 is 13 residues. J was trimmed by 7 bases and V by 6 bases; bases with no gene match: 7. Per germline, CDR1 DFQATT and CDR2 SNEGSKA (reference sequence).